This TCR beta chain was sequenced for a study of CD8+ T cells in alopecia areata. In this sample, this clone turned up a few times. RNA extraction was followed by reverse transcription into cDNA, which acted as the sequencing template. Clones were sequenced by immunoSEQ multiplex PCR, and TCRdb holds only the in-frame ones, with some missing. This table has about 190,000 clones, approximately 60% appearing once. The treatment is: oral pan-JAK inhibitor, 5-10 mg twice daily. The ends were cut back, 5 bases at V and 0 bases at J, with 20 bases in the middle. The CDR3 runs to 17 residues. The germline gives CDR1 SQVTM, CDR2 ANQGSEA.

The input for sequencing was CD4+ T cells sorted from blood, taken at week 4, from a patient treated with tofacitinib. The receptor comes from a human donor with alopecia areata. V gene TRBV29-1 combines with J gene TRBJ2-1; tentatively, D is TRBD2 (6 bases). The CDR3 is CSVRAAGSGFSYNEQFF. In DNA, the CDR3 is TGCAGCGTTAGGGCGGCGGGAAGCGGGTTCTCCTACAATGAGCAGTTCTTC.